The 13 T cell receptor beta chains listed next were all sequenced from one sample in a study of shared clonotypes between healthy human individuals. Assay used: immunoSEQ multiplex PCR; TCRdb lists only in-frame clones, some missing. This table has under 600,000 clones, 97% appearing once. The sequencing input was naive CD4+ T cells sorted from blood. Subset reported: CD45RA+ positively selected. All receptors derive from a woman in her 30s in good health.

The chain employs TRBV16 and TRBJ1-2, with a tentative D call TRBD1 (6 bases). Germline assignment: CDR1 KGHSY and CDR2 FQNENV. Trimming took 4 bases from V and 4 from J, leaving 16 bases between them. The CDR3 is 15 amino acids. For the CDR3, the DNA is TGTGCCAGCAGCCCCCGAGAGGGGGGAAGCTATGGCTACACCTTC. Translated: CASSPREGGSYGYTF.

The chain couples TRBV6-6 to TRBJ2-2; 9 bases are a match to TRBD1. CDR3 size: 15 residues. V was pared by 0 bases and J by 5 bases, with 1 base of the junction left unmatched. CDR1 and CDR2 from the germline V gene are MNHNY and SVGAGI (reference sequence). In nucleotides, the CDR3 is TGTGCCAGCAGTTACTCCGGGACAGGGACCGGGGAGCTGTTTTTT. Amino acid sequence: CASSYSGTGTGELFF.

CDR3 amino acids: CASGSTGADHTQYF. In nucleotides, the CDR3 is TGTGCTAGTGGTTCAACAGGGGCGGATCATACGCAGTATTTT. The V and J genes are TRBV12-5 and TRBJ2-3; 7 positions match TRBD1. V lost 4 bases to trimming and J lost 7 bases; unmatched junction nucleotides: 8. Per germline, CDR1 LGHNT and CDR2 FRNRAP. The CDR3 is 14 residues long.

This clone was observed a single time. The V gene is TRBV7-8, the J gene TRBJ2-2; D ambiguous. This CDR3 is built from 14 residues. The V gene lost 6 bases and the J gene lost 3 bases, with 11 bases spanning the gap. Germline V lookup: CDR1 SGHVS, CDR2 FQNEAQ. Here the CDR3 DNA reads TGTGCCAGCAGGATCCCAGCTCACACCGGGGAGCTGTTTTTT. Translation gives CASRIPAHTGELFF.

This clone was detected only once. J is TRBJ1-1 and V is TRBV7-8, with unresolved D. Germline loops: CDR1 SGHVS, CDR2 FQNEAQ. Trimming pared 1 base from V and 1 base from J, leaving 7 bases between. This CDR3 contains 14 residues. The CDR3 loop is CASSLGQENTEAFF. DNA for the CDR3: TGTGCCAGCAGCTTAGGCCAGGAGAACACTGAAGCTTTCTTT.

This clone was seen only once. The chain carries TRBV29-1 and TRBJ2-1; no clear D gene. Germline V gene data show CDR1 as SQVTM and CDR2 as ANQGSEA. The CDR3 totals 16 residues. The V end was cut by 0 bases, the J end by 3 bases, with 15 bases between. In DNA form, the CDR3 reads TGCAGCGTTGAAGATCCGGTGTCTGGGAACTACAATGAGCAGTTCTTC. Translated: CSVEDPVSGNYNEQFF.

CDR3 DNA: TGTGCCAGCAGCGTGGGACTAGCGGGGGGCCAAGAGACCCAGTACTTC. Its translation: CASSVGLAGGQETQYF. This sequence joins TRBV11-1 and TRBJ2-5; 15 bases are a match to TRBD2. CDR1 is SGHAT, CDR2 FQDESV, per germline (reference sequence). V lost 5 bases, J lost 1 base, and 2 bases stayed unmatched. CDR3 size: 16 residues. The whole variable domain, filled in from reference TRBV11-1 and TRBJ2-5, reads EAEVAQSPRYKITEKSQAVAFWCDPISGHATLYWYRQILGQGPELLVQFQDESVVDDSQLPKDRFSAERLKGVDSTLKIQPAELGDSAMYLCASSVGLAGGQETQYFGPGTRLLVL.

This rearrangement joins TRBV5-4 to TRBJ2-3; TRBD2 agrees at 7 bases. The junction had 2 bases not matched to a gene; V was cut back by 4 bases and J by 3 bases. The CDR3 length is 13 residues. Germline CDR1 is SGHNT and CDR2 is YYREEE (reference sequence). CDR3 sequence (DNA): TGTGCCAGCAGCGGGAGGGCAACAGATACGCAGTATTTT. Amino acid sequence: CASSGRATDTQYF. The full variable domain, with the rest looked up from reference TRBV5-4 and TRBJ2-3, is ETGVTQSPTHLIKTRGQQVTLRCSSQSGHNTVSWYQQALGQGPQFIFQYYREEENGRGNFPPRFSGLQFPNYSSELNVNALELDDSALYLCASSGRATDTQYFGPGTRLTVL.

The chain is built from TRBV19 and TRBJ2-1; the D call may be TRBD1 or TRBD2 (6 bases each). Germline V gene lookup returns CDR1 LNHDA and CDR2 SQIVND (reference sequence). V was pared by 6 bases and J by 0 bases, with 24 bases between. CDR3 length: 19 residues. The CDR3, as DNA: TGTGCCAGTAGGAGCCAGGGTTTGGAGGGGGGAAGCTCCTACAATGAGCAGTTCTTC. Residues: CASRSQGLEGGSSYNEQFF.

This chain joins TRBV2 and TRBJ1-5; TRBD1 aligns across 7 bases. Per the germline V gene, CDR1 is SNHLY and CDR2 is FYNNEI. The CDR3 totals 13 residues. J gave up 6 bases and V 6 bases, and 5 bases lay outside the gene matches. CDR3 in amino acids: CASRNRDSQPQHF. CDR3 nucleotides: TGTGCCAGCAGGAACAGGGACAGTCAGCCCCAGCATTTT.

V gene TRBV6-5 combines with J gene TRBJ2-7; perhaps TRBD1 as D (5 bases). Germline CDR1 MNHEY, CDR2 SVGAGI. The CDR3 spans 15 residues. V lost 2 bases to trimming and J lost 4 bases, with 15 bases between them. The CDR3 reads CASSYSGQPLYEQYF. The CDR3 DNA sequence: TGTGCCAGCAGTTACAGTGGACAACCCTTGTACGAGCAGTACTTC.

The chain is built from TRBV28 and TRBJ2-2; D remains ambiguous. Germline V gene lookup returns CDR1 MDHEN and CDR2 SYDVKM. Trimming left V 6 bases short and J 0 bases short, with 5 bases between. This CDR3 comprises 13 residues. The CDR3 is CASRVTNTGELFF. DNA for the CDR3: TGTGCCAGCAGGGTGACGAACACCGGGGAGCTGTTTTTT.

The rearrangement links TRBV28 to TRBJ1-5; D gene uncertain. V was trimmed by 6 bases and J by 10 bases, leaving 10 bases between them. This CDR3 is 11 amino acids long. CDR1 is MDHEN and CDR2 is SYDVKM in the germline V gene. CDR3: CASSSLEPQHF. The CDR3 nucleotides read TGTGCCAGCAGCTCCCTCGAACCCCAGCATTTT.